The rows below give T cell receptor beta chains drawn from one sample of a study of blood T cell repertoires in COVID-19. Assay: immunoSEQ multiplex PCR; the TCRdb copy retains only in-frame clones and omits some. The data show over 75,000 clones, about three quarters seen once. The sequencing sample was made of peripheral blood. These receptors all come from a man between 45 and 60 years old who had recovered from COVID-19. CDR3s include the opening cysteine and the closing phenylalanine or tryptophan. A D gene is named only where the DNA matches it firmly. Some rows mark clone size as missing; the rest say once, few, many or name a class of expanded clone.

d_gene: NA
j_gene: TRBJ1-4
abundance: NA
v_gene: TRBV27
CDR3aa: CASRRGVMANEKLFF
CDR3nt: TGTGCCAGCAGGAGAGGTGTGATGGCTAATGAAAAACTGTTTTTT

d_gene: TRBD2
j_gene: TRBJ2-7
abundance: NA
v_gene: TRBV28
CDR3aa: CASSSYSGRAAYEQYF
CDR3nt: TGTGCCAGCAGTTCATATAGCGGGAGGGCCGCCTACGAGCAGTACTTC

d_gene: NA
j_gene: TRBJ1-6
abundance: few
v_gene: TRBV30
CDR3aa: CASKQGSYNSPLHF
CDR3nt: TGTGCCTCCAAACAGGGATCCTATAATTCACCCCTCCACTTT

d_gene: NA
j_gene: TRBJ1-1
abundance: NA
v_gene: TRBV5-1
CDR3aa: CASSFAENTEAFF
CDR3nt: TGCGCCAGCAGCTTCGCAGAGAACACTGAAGCTTTCTTT

d_gene: NA
j_gene: TRBJ2-1
abundance: NA
v_gene: TRBV7-9
CDR3aa: CASSPLQGASYNEQFF
CDR3nt: TGTGCCAGCAGCCCGCTACAGGGCGCCTCCTACAATGAGCAGTTCTTC

d_gene: NA
j_gene: TRBJ2-3
abundance: NA
v_gene: TRBV6-1
CDR3aa: CASSLRDTDTQYF
CDR3nt: TGTGCCAGCAGTCTCCGGGACACAGATACGCAGTATTTT

d_gene: TRBD2
j_gene: TRBJ2-1
abundance: NA
v_gene: TRBV3-1/TRBV3-2
CDR3aa: CASSPIAGGLGEQFF
CDR3nt: TGTGCCAGCAGCCCGATCGCGGGGGGGCTTGGTGAGCAGTTCTTC

d_gene: TRBD1
j_gene: TRBJ1-6
abundance: few
v_gene: TRBV3-1/TRBV3-2
CDR3aa: CASSLGTGNSPLHF
CDR3nt: TGTGCCAGCAGCCTCGGGACAGGGAATTCACCCCTCCACTTT

d_gene: NA
j_gene: TRBJ1-5
abundance: once
v_gene: TRBV27
CDR3aa: CASSLSPGQPQHF
CDR3nt: TGTGCCAGCAGTTTATCTCCGGGTCAGCCCCAGCATTTT

d_gene: TRBD2
j_gene: TRBJ2-2
abundance: NA
v_gene: TRBV7-3
CDR3aa: CASSLSGGGTGELFF
CDR3nt: TGTGCCAGCAGCTTAAGCGGGGGAGGCACCGGGGAGCTGTTTTTT

d_gene: TRBD1
j_gene: TRBJ2-7
abundance: NA
v_gene: TRBV2
CDR3aa: CASKGAYYEQYF
CDR3nt: TGTGCCAGCAAGGGGGCCTACTACGAGCAGTACTTC

d_gene: NA
j_gene: TRBJ1-2
abundance: NA
v_gene: TRBV12-3/TRBV12-4
CDR3aa: CASSLFGRGYTF
CDR3nt: TGTGCCAGCAGTTTGTTTGGGAGGGGCTACACCTTC

d_gene: TRBD2
j_gene: TRBJ2-3
abundance: NA
v_gene: TRBV3-1/TRBV3-2
CDR3aa: CASSQSSGGADTQYF
CDR3nt: TGTGCCAGCAGCCAATCTAGCGGGGGGGCCGATACGCAGTATTTT

d_gene: TRBD2
j_gene: TRBJ2-7
abundance: NA
v_gene: TRBV7-2
CDR3aa: CASSLSQGGRAQDMYF
CDR3nt: TGTGCCAGCAGCTTATCACAGGGCGGGAGGGCACAGGATATGTACTTC

d_gene: TRBD1
j_gene: TRBJ1-1
abundance: NA
v_gene: TRBV29-1
CDR3aa: CSVSKAGGGTEAFF
CDR3nt: TGCAGCGTTAGTAAGGCAGGGGGCGGCACTGAAGCTTTCTTT

d_gene: NA
j_gene: TRBJ1-1
abundance: once
v_gene: TRBV9
CDR3aa: CASSAHPGNTEAFF
CDR3nt: TGTGCCAGCAGCGCCCACCCGGGGAACACTGAAGCTTTCTTT

d_gene: NA
j_gene: TRBJ2-5
abundance: NA
v_gene: TRBV11-2
CDR3aa: CASSRVGGQETQYF
CDR3nt: TGTGCCAGCAGCCGGGTGGGCGGGCAAGAGACCCAGTACTTC

d_gene: TRBD1
j_gene: TRBJ2-7
abundance: NA
v_gene: TRBV24-1
CDR3aa: CATSDLQDRPSYEQYF
CDR3nt: TGTGCCACCAGTGATTTGCAGGACAGGCCGTCCTACGAGCAGTACTTC

d_gene: NA
j_gene: TRBJ2-7
abundance: NA
v_gene: TRBV5-1
CDR3aa: CASSLRGDYEQYF
CDR3nt: TGCGCCAGCAGCTTACGGGGTGACTACGAGCAGTACTTC

d_gene: NA
j_gene: TRBJ1-2
abundance: NA
v_gene: TRBV6-1
CDR3aa: CASSEEVGRGYGYTF
CDR3nt: TGTGCCAGCAGTGAAGAGGTGGGCAGGGGCTATGGCTACACCTTC

d_gene: NA
j_gene: TRBJ2-3
abundance: NA
v_gene: TRBV20-1
CDR3aa: CSASHPAGHTDTQYF
CDR3nt: TGCAGTGCTAGTCACCCAGCGGGACACACAGATACGCAGTATTTT

d_gene: NA
j_gene: TRBJ2-7
abundance: few
v_gene: TRBV28
CDR3aa: CASSLIASGYEQYF
CDR3nt: TGTGCCAGCAGTTTAATAGCGAGCGGCTACGAGCAGTACTTC

d_gene: NA
j_gene: TRBJ1-1
abundance: NA
v_gene: TRBV7-2
CDR3aa: CASSLDTGRGAFF
CDR3nt: TGTGCCAGCAGCTTAGATACGGGTAGAGGGGCTTTCTTT

d_gene: TRBD1
j_gene: TRBJ1-2
abundance: once
v_gene: TRBV13
CDR3aa: CASSRPTGGVRSYGYTF
CDR3nt: TGTGCCAGCAGCCGACCAACAGGGGGCGTTAGGAGTTATGGCTACACCTTC

d_gene: NA
j_gene: TRBJ1-5
abundance: NA
v_gene: TRBV15
CDR3aa: CATSRDVLSGPSQPQHF
CDR3nt: TGTGCCACCAGCAGAGATGTGTTGTCAGGGCCGAGCCAGCCCCAGCATTTT

d_gene: NA
j_gene: TRBJ2-7
abundance: NA
v_gene: TRBV7-6
CDR3aa: CASSLAGNGVSEQYF
CDR3nt: TGTGCCAGCAGCTTAGCCGGGAATGGGGTGAGCGAGCAGTACTTC

d_gene: TRBD1
j_gene: TRBJ1-2
abundance: NA
v_gene: TRBV28
CDR3aa: CASGQGQGVGGYTF
CDR3nt: TGTGCCAGCGGGCAGGGGCAGGGGGTTGGGGGCTACACCTTC

d_gene: TRBD1
j_gene: TRBJ2-7
abundance: NA
v_gene: TRBV19
CDR3aa: CASGRQGKYEQYF
CDR3nt: TGTGCCAGTGGGCGACAGGGCAAGTACGAGCAGTACTTC

d_gene: TRBD1
j_gene: TRBJ2-7
abundance: NA
v_gene: TRBV3-1/TRBV3-2
CDR3aa: CASSPQIRDRVEQYF
CDR3nt: TGTGCCAGCAGCCCCCAGATCCGGGACAGGGTCGAGCAGTACTTC

d_gene: TRBD1
j_gene: TRBJ2-2
abundance: NA
v_gene: TRBV9
CDR3aa: CASSPRTGAFGNTGELFF
CDR3nt: TGTGCCAGCAGCCCCCGGACAGGAGCTTTTGGTAACACCGGGGAGCTGTTTTTT